The T cell receptor beta chain under discussion was sequenced for a study of T cell responses to AZD1222 COVID-19 vaccine. The study's findings and limits: Just a handful of AZD1222 recipients tested seropositive at baseline.

To note about this clone: Antigen specificity is unknown.

CDR1 is MNHNS, CDR2 SASEGT, per germline. V gave up 3 bases and J gave up 5 bases, with 8 bases separating them. The CDR3 spans 13 residues. The assay was immunoSEQ multiplex PCR, and TCRdb's table has in-frame clones only and misses some. The sample lists 70,000 or so clones, 70% to 90% occurring once. Both about-4-week and about-12-week second-dose recipients were combined. This chain joins TRBV6-1 and TRBJ1-5; D unresolved. The receptor was isolated from an adult who received the AZD1222 COVID-19 vaccine. The material was peripheral blood, obtained 28 days after the second AZD1222 dose. The CDR3 sequence is CASSDGSHQPQHF. The CDR3 nucleotides read TGTGCCAGCAGTGACGGGTCACATCAGCCCCAGCATTTT.